These 25 T cell receptor beta chains came from one sample sequenced in a study of blood T cell repertoires in COVID-19. Using immunoSEQ multiplex PCR, the repertoire was profiled, and TCRdb retains in-frame clones only, with some absent. The data hold some 150,000 clones, with 70% to 85% observed a single time. The sample comprised peripheral blood. These receptor sequences come from a man in his 60s with COVID-19, enrolled during active disease.

The rearrangement uses TRBV19 and TRBJ1-1, with TRBD1 identical over 9 bases. The trim removed 5 bases at V and 0 bases at J, leaving 4 bases unmatched. CDR3 length equals 15 residues. CDR1 and CDR2 (germline): LNHDA, SQIVND (reference sequence). CDR3 nucleotide sequence: TGTGCCAGTAGTCCGGGGGACAGGGTGAACACTGAAGCTTTCTTT. This gives the protein CASSPGDRVNTEAFF.

This chain connects TRBV11-1 to TRBJ2-1; 10 bases align to TRBD2. This CDR3 has 15 residues. Germline V gives CDR1 SGHAT, CDR2 FQDESV (reference sequence). V lost 5 bases to trimming and J lost 5 bases; unmatched junction nucleotides: 6. Here the CDR3 reads CASSIKLAGNNEQFF. CDR3 nucleotides: TGTGCCAGCAGCATCAAACTAGCGGGGAACAATGAGCAGTTCTTC.

The chain links TRBV7-2 to TRBJ1-3, with a possible D match to TRBD1 (5 bases). V dropped 0 bases and J dropped 2 bases, with 11 bases sitting between them. There are 16 residues in the CDR3. CDR1 is SGHTA and CDR2 is FQGNSA in the germline V gene. CDR3 DNA: TGTGCCAGCAGCTTAGCCCCAGGGACTACTGGAAACACCATATATTTT. It encodes CASSLAPGTTGNTIYF.

V gene TRBV7-2 combines with J gene TRBJ1-5, with 10 bases identical to TRBD1. Unmatched junction bases numbered 6, after V lost 5 bases and J lost 5 bases. This CDR3 contains 15 residues. Germline assignment: CDR1 SGHTA and CDR2 FQGNSA. CDR3 in amino acids: CASSPQTGGYQPQHF. CDR3 coding DNA: TGTGCCAGCAGCCCTCAGACAGGGGGCTATCAGCCCCAGCATTTT.

This clone was recorded only once. V and J are TRBV28 and TRBJ2-3, with TRBD1 as a possible D gene (6 bases). CDR3 size: 12 residues. Between the trimmed V and J ends, which lost 11 bases and 4 bases, there was a span of 13 bases. The V gene's germline CDR1 is MDHEN and CDR2 SYDVKM. CDR3 sequence (DNA): TGTGCCGTTTCTGGGGGCCCAGATACGCAGTATTTT. It is translated as CAVSGGPDTQYF.

This clone was observed once. This chain connects TRBV19 to TRBJ1-6; 7 bases are shared with TRBD1. Germline values: CDR1 LNHDA, CDR2 SQIVND (reference sequence). V was clipped by 9 bases and J by 6 bases; unmatched bases: 11. The CDR3 extends over 15 amino acids. This CDR3 is CASRTGDRSNSPLHF. The CDR3 region has the DNA TGTGCCAGCAGAACAGGGGACCGTAGTAATTCACCCCTCCACTTT.

The chain combines TRBV4-3 with TRBJ1-2, with 7 bases matching TRBD1. There are 16 residues in the CDR3. J was trimmed by 7 bases and V by 0 bases; bases with no gene match: 11. Germline CDR1 is LGHNA and CDR2 is YSLEER. The CDR3 DNA follows: TGCGCCAGCAGCCAAGAAGGGGGCTTCCCGACGGGTGGCTACACCTTC. It yields the protein CASSQEGGFPTGGYTF.

The rearrangement uses TRBV30 and TRBJ2-1; D not resolved. Trimming shortened V by 0 bases and J by 0 bases, and 6 bases separated the two germline ends. This CDR3 is built from 14 residues. Germline V CDR1 and CDR2: GTSNPN, SVGIG (reference sequence). CDR3 region: CAWSVLSSYNEQFF. DNA for the CDR3: TGTGCCTGGAGTGTTCTGAGCTCCTACAATGAGCAGTTCTTC. Together with reference TRBV30 and TRBJ2-1, the CDR3 gives the full variable domain: SQTIHQWPATLVQPVGSPLSLECTVEGTSNPNLYWYRQAAGRGLQLLFYSVGIGQISSEVPQNLSASRPQDRQFILSSKKLLLSDSGFYLCAWSVLSSYNEQFFGPGTRLTVL.

The chain recombines TRBV5-4 with TRBJ1-2; no reliable D call. Trimming pared 3 bases from V and 6 bases from J, leaving 24 bases between. Germline values: CDR1 SGHNT, CDR2 YYREEE (reference sequence). The CDR3 spans 17 residues. Written as DNA, the CDR3 is TGTGCCAGCAGCTCCGCCTACGCCGGGCGGACTGAAAATGGCTACACCTTC. Its protein product is CASSSAYAGRTENGYTF.

The chain uses TRBV5-1 and TRBJ2-1; weak D call: TRBD1 (5 bases). The V gene lost 0 bases and the J gene lost 4 bases, with 11 bases spanning the gap. This CDR3 spans 15 amino acids. Germline CDR1 reads SGHRS; CDR2 reads YFSETQ. CDR3 amino acids: CASSLVPTGYNEQFF. CDR3 coding DNA: TGCGCCAGCAGCTTGGTACCTACAGGATACAATGAGCAGTTCTTC.

This clone was detected once. The gene calls are TRBV7-9 and TRBJ2-3; D might be TRBD2 (6 bases). Germline CDR1 reads SEHNR; CDR2 reads FQNEAQ (reference sequence). Trimming pared 4 bases from V and 2 bases from J, leaving 13 bases between. This CDR3 spans 15 amino acids. The DNA for the CDR3 is TGTGCCAGCAGCTCCACTAGCTGGGCCACAGATACGCAGTATTTT. Its protein product is CASSSTSWATDTQYF.

The CDR3 DNA follows: TGCGCCAGCAGCCTCCAGAGCACAGATACGCAGTATTTT. Its protein is CASSLQSTDTQYF. The chain links TRBV4-3 to TRBJ2-3, with D uncertain. Per germline, CDR1 LGHNA and CDR2 YSLEER. The V end was cut by 4 bases, the J end by 0 bases, with 5 bases between. The CDR3 contains 13 residues.

V usage is TRBV6-5 and J usage is TRBJ2-1; 7 bases align to TRBD1. V trimming: 5 bases; J trimming: 4 bases; junction bases outside the gene matches: 2. The germline CDR1 and CDR2 sequences are MNHEY and SVGAGI. The CDR3 has 13 amino acids. The CDR3 spells CASSLGQYNEQFF. The CDR3 DNA sequence: TGTGCCAGCAGTCTGGGACAGTACAATGAGCAGTTCTTC.

The chain has TRBV6-5 and TRBJ2-2; a weak D match, TRBD2 (6 bases). Germline V gene lookup returns CDR1 MNHEY and CDR2 SVGAGI. CDR3 length: 14 amino acids. Trimming pared 7 bases from V and 8 bases from J, leaving 17 bases between. The CDR3 loop is CASNGGARSGELFF. CDR3 coding DNA: TGTGCCAGCAACGGGGGAGCGAGGTCTGGGGAGCTGTTTTTT.

This rearrangement joins TRBV30 to TRBJ1-6; 9 bases align to TRBD1. CDR3 length equals 15 residues. The V gene's germline CDR1 is GTSNPN and CDR2 SVGIG (reference sequence). Trimming removed 4 bases from V and 9 bases from J; junction bases left unmatched: 10. CDR3 amino acids: CAWIHPGTGRSPLHF. CDR3 bases: TGTGCCTGGATCCACCCCGGGACAGGGCGTTCACCCCTCCACTTT.

The chain combines TRBV5-1 with TRBJ1-4, with a tentative D call TRBD1 (5 bases). CDR1 SGHRS and CDR2 YFSETQ come from the germline V gene. Trimming shortened V by 1 base and J by 0 bases, and 16 bases separated the two germline ends. This CDR3 contains 18 residues. The CDR3 bases are TGCGCCAGCAGCTTGATCGACCAGGGAATTGCAACTAATGAAAAACTGTTTTTT. Translation: CASSLIDQGIATNEKLFF. Full variable domain (missing parts from reference TRBV5-1 and TRBJ1-4): KAGVTQTPRYLIKTRGQQVTLSCSPISGHRSVSWYQQTPGQGLQFLFEYFSETQRNKGNFPGRFSGRQFSNSRSEMNVSTLELGDSALYLCASSLIDQGIATNEKLFFGSGTQLSVL.

As for this clone: Relative to the germline gene, one junction end is altered; a read error may explain this. The rearrangement joins TRBV7-2 to TRBJ2-5; 9 bases line up with TRBD2. Looked up from germline, CDR1 is SGHTA and CDR2 is FQGNSA. This CDR3 region has 14 residues. The CDR3 region is CASNLAGVQETQYF. The CDR3 nucleotides read TGTGCCAGCAACTTAGCGGGAGTTCAAGAGACCCAGTACTTC. Filled out from reference TRBV7-2 and TRBJ2-5, the complete variable domain reads GAGVSQSPSNKVTEKGKDVELRCDPISGHTALYWYRQSLGQGLEFLIYFQGNSAPDKSGLPSDRFSAERTGGSVSTLTIQRTQQEDSAVYLCASNLAGVQETQYFGPGTRLLVL.

The CDR3 reads CASRPGSSGANVLTF. The DNA for the CDR3 is TGTGCCAGCAGACCCGGGTCCTCTGGGGCCAACGTCCTGACTTTC. The V gene is TRBV5-4, the J gene TRBJ2-6; the D is unclear. V shed 5 bases and J shed 0 bases, with 9 bases lying between them. The CDR3 contains 15 residues. Germline V gene data show CDR1 as SGHNT and CDR2 as YYREEE (reference sequence).

The gene calls are TRBV4-1 and TRBJ1-3; 7 bases are a match to TRBD1. V was clipped by 3 bases and J by 0 bases; unmatched bases: 8. Germline CDR1 reads MGHRA; CDR2 reads YSYEKL. The CDR3 has 17 amino acids. The CDR3 protein is CASSQGTAAGSGNTIYF. The CDR3, as DNA: TGCGCCAGCAGCCAGGGGACAGCTGCCGGCTCTGGAAACACCATATATTTT.

The chain is built from TRBV25-1 and TRBJ2-5; D might be TRBD1 (6 bases). This CDR3 contains 14 residues. With 5 bases removed from V and 1 base from J, the gap between germline ends came to 11 bases. Germline V lookup: CDR1 MGHDK, CDR2 SYGVNS. The CDR3 region has the DNA TGTGCCAGCAGTAGCCGACAGGCCCAAGAGACCCAGTACTTC. Its translation: CASSSRQAQETQYF.

V gene TRBV5-6 combines with J gene TRBJ1-1; D is undetermined. Germline CDR1 is SGHDT and CDR2 is YYEEEE. This CDR3 is built from 14 residues. V lost 3 bases to trimming and J lost 2 bases, with 11 bases between them. CDR3 in amino acids: CASSSRKFNTEAFF. DNA of the CDR3: TGTGCCAGCAGCTCCAGGAAATTTAACACTGAAGCTTTCTTT.

This chain connects TRBV19 to TRBJ1-4, with TRBD1 matching 10 bases. Germline loops: CDR1 LNHDA, CDR2 SQIVND (reference sequence). CDR3 size: 16 residues. Losses at the gene ends were 4 bases for V and 5 bases for J; bases not matched to a gene: 7. CDR3 bases: TGTGCCAGTAGTACCCCCCGGGGACAGGGGAATGAAAAACTGTTTTTT. Translating it yields CASSTPRGQGNEKLFF.

The chain recombines TRBV27 with TRBJ1-1, with D uncertain. CDR1 and CDR2 (germline): MNHEY, SMNVEV (reference sequence). This CDR3 has 12 residues. Trimming cost V 4 bases and J 10 bases, with 13 bases left between them. The CDR3 is CASSSPPGVAFF. The CDR3 DNA reads as TGTGCCAGCAGTTCCCCGCCCGGGGTAGCTTTCTTT.

This chain links TRBV5-5 with TRBJ2-1; 14 nucleotides line up with TRBD2. CDR1 is SGHKS, CDR2 YYEKEE, per germline (reference sequence). The ends lost 0 bases at V and 7 bases at J; junction bases unmatched: 9. CDR3 length: 18 residues. Here the CDR3 DNA reads TGTGCCAGCAGCTTGGCCCTCGGGACTAGCGGGAGATTTAATGAGCAGTTCTTC. It encodes CASSLALGTSGRFNEQFF. Looking up the rest from reference TRBV5-5 and TRBJ2-1 gives the full variable domain: DAGVTQSPTHLIKTRGQQVTLRCSPISGHKSVSWYQQVLGQGPQFIFQYYEKEERGRGNFPDRFSARQFPNYSSELNVNALLLGDSALYLCASSLALGTSGRFNEQFFGPGTRLTVL.

This clone was counted a single time. The chain recombines TRBV5-1 with TRBJ1-1; weak D call: TRBD1 (5 bases). Germline V gene sequence: CDR1 SGHRS, CDR2 YFSETQ. CDR3 length: 13 residues. The V end lost 4 bases, the J end lost 4 bases, and 11 bases lay between the germline ends. CDR3 sequence (DNA): TGCGCCAGCAGCCTCAGGGTCGGCACTGAAGCTTTCTTT. Amino acid sequence: CASSLRVGTEAFF.